Listed below are T cell receptor beta chains from one sample, sequenced in a study of cytomegalovirus exposure and HLA in healthy donors. The assay was immunoSEQ multiplex PCR, and TCRdb's table has in-frame clones only and misses some. The sample has under 150,000 clones, roughly 78% seen once. The sample consisted of PBMCs. The receptors originated from a man aged 25 to 40 in good health and CMV-seronegative. Each CDR3 is given with its conserved first and last residue. The order of the fields is CDR3 DNA, CDR3 protein, D gene, V gene, J gene, clone size. A D gene is named only where the DNA matches it firmly. Rows give clone size only sometimes, using once, few, many, or a class for an expanded clone.

cdr3_nt: TGTGCCAGCAGCTTCCCCCGAGCGGGCTCCTACGAGCAGTACTTC; cdr3_aa: CASSFPRAGSYEQYF; d_call: .; v_call: TRBV7-2; j_call: TRBJ2-7; clone_size: .
cdr3_nt: TGTGCCAGCAGCTCGGACAGGGGGCCAGGTCAGCCCCAGCATTTT; cdr3_aa: CASSSDRGPGQPQHF; d_call: TRBD1; v_call: TRBV5-4; j_call: TRBJ1-5; clone_size: .
cdr3_nt: TGCGCCAGCAGCTTGCCCACAGCCTCCTATGGCTACACCTTC; cdr3_aa: CASSLPTASYGYTF; d_call: .; v_call: TRBV5-1; j_call: TRBJ1-2; clone_size: .
cdr3_nt: TGTGCCAGCAGTTTAGGACGGGGAAATCAGCCCCAGCATTTT; cdr3_aa: CASSLGRGNQPQHF; d_call: .; v_call: TRBV28; j_call: TRBJ1-5; clone_size: few
cdr3_nt: TGTGCCAGCAGTTACCCGGGACAGGGGGCGAGAAACATTCAGTACTTC; cdr3_aa: CASSYPGQGARNIQYF; d_call: TRBD1; v_call: TRBV6-6; j_call: TRBJ2-4; clone_size: .
cdr3_nt: TGTGCCATCAGTAGCGGGGGGGCTTCCTACAATGAGCAGTTCTTC; cdr3_aa: CAISSGGASYNEQFF; d_call: TRBD2; v_call: TRBV10-3; j_call: TRBJ2-1; clone_size: few
cdr3_nt: TGTGCCACCGCGGTAGCCCTGTACCAAGAGACCCAGTACTTC; cdr3_aa: CATAVALYQETQYF; d_call: .; v_call: TRBV7-9; j_call: TRBJ2-5; clone_size: .
cdr3_nt: TGTGCCAGCAGTGAAAAAGAGGGCGGCTATGGCTACACCTTC; cdr3_aa: CASSEKEGGYGYTF; d_call: .; v_call: TRBV2; j_call: TRBJ1-2; clone_size: .
cdr3_nt: TGCGCCAGCAGCATTACAACTAATGAAAAACTGTTTTTT; cdr3_aa: CASSITTNEKLFF; d_call: .; v_call: TRBV5-1; j_call: TRBJ1-4; clone_size: .
cdr3_nt: TGTGCCAGCTCGAGAATTGGTAGGGGGAACTTACCATATGGCTACACCTTC; cdr3_aa: CASSRIGRGNLPYGYTF; d_call: .; v_call: TRBV6-4; j_call: TRBJ1-2; clone_size: .
cdr3_nt: TGTGCCAGCAGTTACCCGAGCGGACCATATTTCTTT; cdr3_aa: CASSYPSGPYFF; d_call: .; v_call: TRBV6-5; j_call: TRBJ1-1; clone_size: few
cdr3_nt: TGTGCCAGCAGCTACCTAGGTGGACTAGCGGGAATAGCAGATACGCAGTATTTT; cdr3_aa: CASSYLGGLAGIADTQYF; d_call: TRBD2; v_call: TRBV5-6; j_call: TRBJ2-3; clone_size: .
cdr3_nt: TGTGCCAGCAGCTCTAAACAGGGGGCTTTTGGCTACACCTTC; cdr3_aa: CASSSKQGAFGYTF; d_call: TRBD1; v_call: TRBV5-6; j_call: TRBJ1-2; clone_size: .
cdr3_nt: TGTGCCAGCGGGTCCGGGACTGAACCCTACGAGCAGTACTTC; cdr3_aa: CASGSGTEPYEQYF; d_call: .; v_call: TRBV11-2; j_call: TRBJ2-7; clone_size: once
cdr3_nt: TGCGCCAGCAGCTTAGGACCCGGGACAGCCTACGAGCAGTACTTC; cdr3_aa: CASSLGPGTAYEQYF; d_call: TRBD1; v_call: TRBV5-1; j_call: TRBJ2-7; clone_size: .
cdr3_nt: TGCGCCAGCAGCTTGGGCAGGGGCCAAGAGACCCAGTACTTC; cdr3_aa: CASSLGRGQETQYF; d_call: .; v_call: TRBV5-1; j_call: TRBJ2-5; clone_size: .
cdr3_nt: TGTGCCAGCAGCTTATTCGGTCTCTCGGGAGTCAGCAATCAGCCCCAGCATTTT; cdr3_aa: CASSLFGLSGVSNQPQHF; d_call: .; v_call: TRBV7-9; j_call: TRBJ1-5; clone_size: few
cdr3_nt: TGCGCCAGCAGCTTGGAGAGTCTGTACTCCTACGAGCAGTACTTC; cdr3_aa: CASSLESLYSYEQYF; d_call: .; v_call: TRBV5-1; j_call: TRBJ2-7; clone_size: .
cdr3_nt: TGTGCCAGCAGTTACTCGGAGGGGGCGAACTATGGCTACACCTTC; cdr3_aa: CASSYSEGANYGYTF; d_call: TRBD1; v_call: TRBV6-5; j_call: TRBJ1-2; clone_size: .
cdr3_nt: TGTGCCAGTAGTCCGTTGGGGACAGGGGGCTTAACCGGGGAGCTGTTTTTT; cdr3_aa: CASSPLGTGGLTGELFF; d_call: TRBD1; v_call: TRBV19; j_call: TRBJ2-2; clone_size: few
cdr3_nt: TGTGCCATCAGGCCCGGAGGGAACACCGGGGAGCTGTTTTTT; cdr3_aa: CAIRPGGNTGELFF; d_call: .; v_call: TRBV10-3; j_call: TRBJ2-2; clone_size: .
cdr3_nt: TGTGCCAGCAGCGTAAACCCAGGGGTTTTTTCAGGGGGGGCCAACGTCCTGACTTTC; cdr3_aa: CASSVNPGVFSGGANVLTF; d_call: .; v_call: TRBV9; j_call: TRBJ2-6; clone_size: once
cdr3_nt: TGTGCCAGCAGCCCCCGGGGGACAGGGCGACGGGAGCAGTACTTC; cdr3_aa: CASSPRGTGRREQYF; d_call: TRBD1; v_call: TRBV28; j_call: TRBJ2-7; clone_size: .
cdr3_nt: TGTGCCAGCAGTTATTCCCAGGGGTTTGAAGGCTACACCTTC; cdr3_aa: CASSYSQGFEGYTF; d_call: .; v_call: TRBV6-5; j_call: TRBJ1-2; clone_size: .
cdr3_nt: TGTGCCAGCTCACCACAGAGGAACGGTAACACTGAAGCTTTCTTT; cdr3_aa: CASSPQRNGNTEAFF; d_call: .; v_call: TRBV18; j_call: TRBJ1-1; clone_size: .
cdr3_nt: TGTGCCAGTAGCAACCAGGGGTCCAGCAATCAGCCCCAGCATTTT; cdr3_aa: CASSNQGSSNQPQHF; d_call: .; v_call: TRBV19; j_call: TRBJ1-5; clone_size: .
cdr3_nt: TGTGCCAGCAGTTTACCCGAGCGGGAAAAACTGTTTTTT; cdr3_aa: CASSLPEREKLFF; d_call: .; v_call: TRBV27; j_call: TRBJ1-4; clone_size: .
cdr3_nt: TGTGCCAGCAGCCAAACCTGGGAGCGGGATCCCTACGAGCAGTACTTC; cdr3_aa: CASSQTWERDPYEQYF; d_call: TRBD2; v_call: TRBV13; j_call: TRBJ2-7; clone_size: once
cdr3_nt: TGTGCCAGCAGCCGTAGCATGACAGGGGGCGGTGAAAAACTGTTTTTT; cdr3_aa: CASSRSMTGGGEKLFF; d_call: TRBD1; v_call: TRBV7-9; j_call: TRBJ1-4; clone_size: .
cdr3_nt: TGTGCCAGCATGCCCCCGCGACAGGGATGGAATGGCTACACCTTC; cdr3_aa: CASMPPRQGWNGYTF; d_call: TRBD1; v_call: TRBV6-1; j_call: TRBJ1-2; clone_size: .
cdr3_nt: TGTGCCAGCAGCAAATTGACAGGGGACAACTCTGGAAACACCATATATTTT; cdr3_aa: CASSKLTGDNSGNTIYF; d_call: TRBD1; v_call: TRBV11-2; j_call: TRBJ1-3; clone_size: .
cdr3_nt: TGCGCCAGCGGAGGTCTCAGCACAGATACGCAGTATTTT; cdr3_aa: CASGGLSTDTQYF; d_call: .; v_call: TRBV10-1; j_call: TRBJ2-3; clone_size: once
cdr3_nt: TGTGCCAGCAGTTTATTCAGACAGGGGGTGGGTAAAAAACTGTTTTTT; cdr3_aa: CASSLFRQGVGKKLFF; d_call: TRBD1; v_call: TRBV28; j_call: TRBJ1-4; clone_size: .
cdr3_nt: TGTGCCAGCAGCGTAGGGGGAGGTAACTATGGCTACACCTTC; cdr3_aa: CASSVGGGNYGYTF; d_call: .; v_call: TRBV9; j_call: TRBJ1-2; clone_size: .
cdr3_nt: TGTGCCAGCAGCCGAGGAGGGTCGAGACAGACCCAGTACTTC; cdr3_aa: CASSRGGSRQTQYF; d_call: .; v_call: TRBV7-9; j_call: TRBJ2-5; clone_size: .
cdr3_nt: TGTGCCAGTAGTCCCGGGGGTGCTCAGCCCCAGCATTTT; cdr3_aa: CASSPGGAQPQHF; d_call: .; v_call: TRBV19; j_call: TRBJ1-5; clone_size: .
cdr3_nt: TGCGCCAGCAGCTTGATGTGGGAGACTGGCACAGATACGCAGTATTTT; cdr3_aa: CASSLMWETGTDTQYF; d_call: .; v_call: TRBV5-1; j_call: TRBJ2-3; clone_size: once
cdr3_nt: TGTGCCAGCAGCTTAGACAGGGGAGGGTACGAGCAGTACTTC; cdr3_aa: CASSLDRGGYEQYF; d_call: .; v_call: TRBV11-2; j_call: TRBJ2-7; clone_size: .
cdr3_nt: TGTGCCAGCAGCTTAGTCGGCAGGTCACACAATGAGCAGTTCTTC; cdr3_aa: CASSLVGRSHNEQFF; d_call: .; v_call: TRBV7-2; j_call: TRBJ2-1; clone_size: few
cdr3_nt: TGTGCCAGCAGTCAGCCCAGGTACGAGCAGTACTTC; cdr3_aa: CASSQPRYEQYF; d_call: .; v_call: TRBV28; j_call: TRBJ2-7; clone_size: few
cdr3_nt: TGTGCCAGCAGCTTGAGGGGGACTAATGAAAAACTGTTTTTT; cdr3_aa: CASSLRGTNEKLFF; d_call: .; v_call: TRBV5-4; j_call: TRBJ1-4; clone_size: .
cdr3_nt: TGTGCTAGTGCCATGAACACTGAAGCTTTCTTT; cdr3_aa: CASAMNTEAFF; d_call: .; v_call: TRBV12-5; j_call: TRBJ1-1; clone_size: few
cdr3_nt: TGTGCCAGCAGTAAAGGACAGTTATACACTGAAGCTTTCTTT; cdr3_aa: CASSKGQLYTEAFF; d_call: .; v_call: TRBV27; j_call: TRBJ1-1; clone_size: .
cdr3_nt: TGTGCCACAATGGACAGGGGGGGTGCTAACTATGGCTACACCTTC; cdr3_aa: CATMDRGGANYGYTF; d_call: TRBD1; v_call: TRBV6-1; j_call: TRBJ1-2; clone_size: .
cdr3_nt: TGTGCCAGCAGTTCCCCGCAGGGGGCGCTAACTGGGGAGCTGTTTTTT; cdr3_aa: CASSSPQGALTGELFF; d_call: TRBD1; v_call: TRBV28; j_call: TRBJ2-2; clone_size: .
cdr3_nt: TGTGCCAGTAGTATACAACTAGCGGGTAGCACAGATACGCAGTATTTT; cdr3_aa: CASSIQLAGSTDTQYF; d_call: TRBD2; v_call: TRBV19; j_call: TRBJ2-3; clone_size: .
cdr3_nt: TGCGCCAGCAGCTTCAAAACCCTGACAGGGGATTCCTACGAGCAGTACTTC; cdr3_aa: CASSFKTLTGDSYEQYF; d_call: TRBD1; v_call: TRBV5-1; j_call: TRBJ2-7; clone_size: .
cdr3_nt: TGTGCCAGCAGACTTGACATAAACACTGAAGCTTTCTTT; cdr3_aa: CASRLDINTEAFF; d_call: .; v_call: TRBV6-5; j_call: TRBJ1-1; clone_size: .
cdr3_nt: TGTGCCAGTAGTATGGTGGGAGCGAACACCGGGGAGCTGTTTTTT; cdr3_aa: CASSMVGANTGELFF; d_call: .; v_call: TRBV19; j_call: TRBJ2-2; clone_size: .
cdr3_nt: TGTGCCAGCAGTGAACCAGGGGGGTACGAGCAGTACTTC; cdr3_aa: CASSEPGGYEQYF; d_call: .; v_call: TRBV6-1; j_call: TRBJ2-7; clone_size: .
cdr3_nt: TGCAGCGTTCGATGGACAGGGGGCTTGGAGACCCAGTACTTC; cdr3_aa: CSVRWTGGLETQYF; d_call: TRBD1; v_call: TRBV29-1; j_call: TRBJ2-5; clone_size: .
cdr3_nt: TGTGCCAGCAGCTCACACTACGAGCAGTACTTC; cdr3_aa: CASSSHYEQYF; d_call: .; v_call: TRBV6-5; j_call: TRBJ2-7; clone_size: .
cdr3_nt: TGTGCCAGTAGTCTGGACAGGGGACTCCATGGCTACACCTTC; cdr3_aa: CASSLDRGLHGYTF; d_call: TRBD1; v_call: TRBV19; j_call: TRBJ1-2; clone_size: .
cdr3_nt: TGTGCCAGCAGCCCGGGAGTCGCGAACACCGGGGAGCTGTTTTTT; cdr3_aa: CASSPGVANTGELFF; d_call: .; v_call: TRBV7-3; j_call: TRBJ2-2; clone_size: .